The T cell receptor (beta chain) under discussion was sequenced for a study of cytotoxic CD8 clonotypes in ibrutinib-treated CLL. This clone appeared a few times. As yet, its antigen is unknown. Germline trimming cut 7 bases from V and 1 base from J; bases unmatched to any gene: 3. Germline assignment: CDR1 MNHNY and CDR2 SVGAGI (reference sequence). CDR3 size: 13 residues. The method was immunoSEQ multiplex PCR; TCRdb's version includes in-frame clones alone and lacks a portion of them. The repertoire has about 300,000 clones, more than 70% of them found once; the top ten carry roughly 5.7%. Study results and caveats: Clonality correlated strongly with circulating CD8+ T cells and exceeded age-matched healthy donors at baseline. Contraction or stability on treatment was seen for public clonotypes, which were uncommon. The clonality went up when patients responded to ibrutinib and dropped back toward baseline at progression.

The gene calls are TRBV6-6 and TRBJ2-7; TRBD1 matches at 8 bases. The TCR originated in a human donor with chronic lymphocytic leukemia. The source material was PBMCs, sampled at disease progression, from a patient treated with ibrutinib. The CDR3 protein is CASTGQGSYEQYF. The CDR3 bases are TGTGCCAGCACAGGACAGGGATCCTACGAGCAGTACTTC.